The rows below give T cell receptor beta chains drawn from one sample of a study of shared clonotypes between healthy human individuals. Clones were read by immunoSEQ multiplex PCR, and TCRdb kept only the in-frame ones, dropping some. This table has roughly 1.4 million clones, approximately 98.5% appearing once. The sample consisted of naive CD4+ T cells sorted from blood. All receptors derive from a man younger than 45 in good health. The CDR3 runs from the conserved cysteine through the conserved F or W. D genes are given only for firm matches. Rows give clone size only sometimes, using once, few, many, or a class for an expanded clone.

cdr3_aa cdr3_nt clone_size d_call j_call v_call
CASSLGRETQYF TGTGCCAGCAGCTTAGGGAGGGAGACCCAGTACTTC NA NA TRBJ2-5 TRBV11-3
CATSRDYRARDEKLFF TGTGCCACCAGCAGAGATTACAGGGCCAGGGACGAAAAACTGTTTTTT NA NA TRBJ1-4 TRBV15
CASRNDGLAGPSYNEQFF TGTGCCAGTAGAAATGACGGACTAGCGGGACCCTCCTACAATGAGCAGTTCTTC NA TRBD2 TRBJ2-1 TRBV19
CASSSPTGVYGYTF TGTGCCAGCAGTTCGCCGACAGGGGTCTATGGCTACACCTTC NA TRBD1 TRBJ1-2 TRBV6-5
CASRGGLLGNEQFF TGTGCCAGCAGGGGGGGGCTTCTGGGCAATGAGCAGTTCTTC NA NA TRBJ2-1 TRBV2
CASSVSLGLEDTQYF TGTGCCAGCAGCGTATCGCTTGGGCTTGAAGATACGCAGTATTTT NA NA TRBJ2-3 TRBV9
CASSLAQGGTGELFF TGCGCCAGCAGCTTGGCACAGGGTGGGACCGGGGAGCTGTTTTTT NA NA TRBJ2-2 TRBV5-1
CAWSRGESYEQYF TGTGCCTGGAGTCGTGGCGAGTCCTACGAGCAGTACTTC NA NA TRBJ2-7 TRBV30
CASSTPGQGFYGYTF TGTGCCAGTAGTACTCCGGGACAGGGTTTTTATGGCTACACCTTC NA TRBD1 TRBJ1-2 TRBV19
CSVHRGGGYTF TGCAGCGTCCATCGCGGAGGAGGCTACACCTTC NA NA TRBJ1-2 TRBV29-1
CATSLVGGISGNTIYF TGTGCCACCAGCTTAGTAGGGGGTATTTCTGGAAACACCATATATTTT NA NA TRBJ1-3 TRBV7-9
CASKTGLATNEQFF TGTGCCAGCAAAACGGGACTAGCGACCAATGAGCAGTTCTTC once TRBD2 TRBJ2-1 TRBV7-2
CAISGDRGYGYTF TGTGCCATCAGTGGGGACAGGGGCTATGGCTACACCTTC NA TRBD1 TRBJ1-2 TRBV10-3
CASSQGGGNNYQPQHF TGTGCCAGTAGTCAGGGCGGGGGGAATAATTATCAGCCCCAGCATTTT NA NA TRBJ1-5 TRBV19
CASSVGGSGSNTGELFF TGTGCCAGCAGCGTAGGGGGCTCGGGTTCGAACACCGGGGAGCTGTTTTTT NA NA TRBJ2-2 TRBV9
CASSQERLVAGELFF TGCGCCAGCAGCCAAGAAAGACTAGTTGCCGGGGAGCTGTTTTTT NA NA TRBJ2-2 TRBV4-3
CASSLAAGGGNTEAFF TGCGCCAGCAGCTTGGCCGCAGGGGGCGGGAACACTGAAGCTTTCTTT once TRBD1 TRBJ1-1 TRBV5-1
CASSLIGTGYNQPQHF TGTGCCAGCAGTTTAATAGGGACAGGGTACAATCAGCCCCAGCATTTT NA TRBD1 TRBJ1-5 TRBV27
CASSSGNTDTQYF TGTGCCAGCAGCTCCGGGAACACAGATACGCAGTATTTT NA NA TRBJ2-3 TRBV5-4
CASTRQLDSKPYF TGTGCCAGCACAAGACAGTTAGACAGTAAGCCGTACTTC NA NA TRBJ2-7 TRBV14
CASSLFQGSSNQPQHF TGTGCCAGCAGCTTGTTTCAGGGAAGTAGCAATCAGCCCCAGCATTTT once NA TRBJ1-5 TRBV5-6
CASRLGSGGEQFF TGTGCCAGCAGACTAGGGAGTGGGGGTGAGCAGTTCTTC once NA TRBJ2-1 TRBV9